This entry is about one T cell receptor (beta chain). Profiling relied on immunoSEQ multiplex PCR, and the TCRdb table lists in-frame clones only, not all of them. The sample contains approximately 670,000 clones, about 87% of which appear only once. This sample is drawn from a study of blood T cell repertoires in COVID-19. About the research overall: Whether acute or convalescent, the COVID-19 samples came from the United States, Italy and Spain. Nucleic acid was either cDNA or gDNA, and it came from T cells, B-cell-depleted T cells, or PBMCs.

The CDR3 extends over 15 amino acids. Between the trimmed V and J ends, which lost 4 bases and 5 bases, there was a span of 14 bases. CDR1 is SGHVS and CDR2 is FNYEAQ in the germline V gene. The chain recombines TRBV7-6 with TRBJ2-2, with D possibly being TRBD2 (6 bases). The sequenced sample was peripheral blood. The TCR originated in a woman aged 18 to 35 with acute or convalescent COVID-19. Here the CDR3 reads CASSSHSGETGELFF. CDR3 sequence (DNA): TGTGCCAGCAGCTCTCACTCGGGGGAGACCGGGGAGCTGTTTTTT.